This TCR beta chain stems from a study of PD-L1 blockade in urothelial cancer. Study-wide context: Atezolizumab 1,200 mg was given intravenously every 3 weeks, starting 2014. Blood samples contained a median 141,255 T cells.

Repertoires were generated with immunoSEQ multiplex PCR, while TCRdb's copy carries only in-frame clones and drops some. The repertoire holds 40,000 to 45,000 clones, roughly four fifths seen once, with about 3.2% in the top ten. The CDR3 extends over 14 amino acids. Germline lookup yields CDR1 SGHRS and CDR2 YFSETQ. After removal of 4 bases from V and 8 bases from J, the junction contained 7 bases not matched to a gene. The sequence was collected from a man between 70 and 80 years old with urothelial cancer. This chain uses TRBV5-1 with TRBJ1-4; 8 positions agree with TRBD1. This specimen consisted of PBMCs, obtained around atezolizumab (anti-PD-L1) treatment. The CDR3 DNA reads TGCGCCAGCAGCCCCTCAGGGGGCCAAGAAAAACTGTTTTTT. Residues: CASSPSGGQEKLFF.